The 20 T cell receptor beta chains listed next were all sequenced from one sample in a study of blood T cell repertoires in COVID-19 (dated by TCRdb to 2020 to 2022). The protocol used for the library was the immunoSEQ multiplex PCR assay. TCRdb stores this immuneACCESS table with in-frame sequences only. Part of the clones is absent; in the studies checked, under half of the shortfall reflects unresolved V genes, and no reason is known for the rest. Present in this sample are around 200,000 clones, roughly 87% of which were seen just once. The ten largest clones take up about a tenth of the sample. The sequencing input was PBMCs or T cells enriched from blood (not recorded which). Receptors were obtained from a young man with acute COVID-19.

This sequence joins TRBV2 and TRBJ2-1; tentative D call: TRBD1 (5 bases). The CDR3 totals 13 residues. The V gene's germline CDR1 is SNHLY and CDR2 FYNNEI. The V end was cut by 3 bases, the J end by 8 bases, with 11 bases between. CDR3 coding DNA: TGTGCCAGCAGTGAGGCCAGGGTAGATGAGCAGTTCTTC. This translates into CASSEARVDEQFF.

This clone has just a few counts. J is TRBJ1-2 and V is TRBV27; possibly TRBD1 for D (5 bases). V was trimmed by 2 bases and J by 5 bases, leaving 12 bases between them. Germline lookup yields CDR1 MNHEY and CDR2 SMNVEV (reference sequence). The length of the CDR3 is 14 residues. The DNA of the CDR3 is TGTGCCAGCAGTTTAGGTTGGGGGACTTATGGCTACACCTTC. It codes for CASSLGWGTYGYTF.

The chain employs TRBV7-9 and TRBJ1-3; 8 positions agree with TRBD1. Germline V gene sequence: CDR1 SEHNR, CDR2 FQNEAQ (reference sequence). The V gene end was trimmed by 6 bases and the J gene end by 2 bases; junction bases not matched to a gene: 12. The CDR3 loop spans 17 amino acids. The CDR3 spells CASSQSLQGETGNTIYF. CDR3 bases: TGTGCCAGCAGTCAAAGCCTACAGGGGGAAACTGGAAACACCATATATTTT.

The V gene is TRBV29-1, the J gene TRBJ1-2; no clear D gene. CDR1 is SQVTM and CDR2 is ANQGSEA in the germline V gene. V was clipped by 6 bases and J by 4 bases, with 18 bases between them. CDR3 length: 14 amino acids. CDR3 loop: CSVRPAGWGYGYTF. CDR3 DNA sequence: TGCAGCGTCCGCCCGGCGGGATGGGGCTATGGCTACACCTTC.

The V and J genes are TRBV24-1 and TRBJ2-3; 12 bases fit TRBD2. Germline V CDR1 and CDR2: KGHDR, SFDVKD. The CDR3 covers 16 residues. V was pared by 5 bases and J by 0 bases, with 2 bases of the junction left unmatched. Here the CDR3 reads CATSAGTSGSTDTQYF. For the CDR3, the DNA is TGTGCCACCAGTGCTGGGACTAGCGGGAGCACAGATACGCAGTATTTT.

This clone was recorded a few times. The rearrangement uses TRBV11-3 and TRBJ2-3, with 7 bases identical to TRBD1. There are 20 residues in the CDR3. Germline values: CDR1 SGHNT, CDR2 YENEEA. V shed 0 bases, J shed 4 bases, and the junction held 19 bases outside the gene matches. CDR3 region: CASSLDSVQLWGTVSDTQYF. In DNA, the CDR3 is TGTGCCAGCAGCTTAGATTCGGTACAATTGTGGGGGACAGTCTCAGATACGCAGTATTTT.

Concerning this clone itself: At one of its ends the junction is not consistent with the germline gene, which may arise from a read error. The chain uses TRBV28 and TRBJ2-2, with TRBD2 identical over 10 bases. This CDR3 is 13 amino acids long. CDR1 and CDR2 from the germline V gene are MDHEN and SYDVKM. This CDR3 reads CAGGLAFGGELFF. The CDR3 DNA reads as TGCGCTGGGGGACTAGCGTTTGGCGGGGAGCTGTTTTTT.

The rearrangement uses TRBV5-1 and TRBJ1-1, with D tentatively TRBD1 (5 bases). Germline CDR1 and CDR2: SGHRS and YFSETQ. The CDR3 covers 14 residues. The germline V and J ends were trimmed by 2 bases and 1 base, with 9 bases remaining between them. DNA of the CDR3: TGCGCCAGCAGCTTTAAACAGGCGAACACTGAAGCTTTCTTT. This codes for CASSFKQANTEAFF.

The CDR3 sequence is CASSQVGRRASDEQFF. CDR3 coding DNA: TGCGCCAGCAGCCAAGTCGGAAGGAGGGCCTCGGATGAGCAGTTCTTC. The chain employs TRBV4-3 and TRBJ2-1; the D gene is possibly TRBD2 (6 bases). This CDR3 has 16 residues. Looked up from germline, CDR1 is LGHNA and CDR2 is YSLEER. The V and J ends lost 1 base and 8 bases respectively, with 18 bases between them.

The CDR3 DNA follows: TGTGCCAGTCGGAATAGCGGGAGTAATTTCTACAATGAGCAGTTCTTC. Its protein product is CASRNSGSNFYNEQFF. The V call is TRBV19, the J call TRBJ2-1; 9 nucleotides align to TRBD2. The CDR3 totals 16 residues. V gave up 8 bases and J gave up 3 bases; unmatched junction bases: 11. Per germline, CDR1 LNHDA and CDR2 SQIVND (reference sequence). The full variable domain, with the rest looked up from reference TRBV19 and TRBJ2-1, is DGGITQSPKYLFRKEGQNVTLSCEQNLNHDAMYWYRQDPGQGLRLIYYSQIVNDFQKGDIAEGYSVSREKKESFPLTVTSAQKNPTAFYLCASRNSGSNFYNEQFFGPGTRLTVL.

The chain carries TRBV19 and TRBJ1-5; tentatively, D is TRBD1 (5 bases). Germline loops: CDR1 LNHDA, CDR2 SQIVND (reference sequence). V shed 3 bases and J shed 6 bases, with 12 bases lying between them. The CDR3 totals 14 residues. CDR3 loop: CASSMEGVGQPQHF. DNA of the CDR3: TGTGCCAGTAGTATGGAAGGGGTAGGTCAGCCCCAGCATTTT.

This sequence joins TRBV7-8 and TRBJ1-2, with D uncertain. Germline CDR1 is SGHVS and CDR2 is FQNEAQ. This CDR3 has 14 amino acids. Trimming shortened V by 1 base and J by 6 bases, and 12 bases separated the two germline ends. DNA for the CDR3: TGTGCCAGCAGCTTAGGCCTTCGCGGGGATGGCTACACCTTC. Translated: CASSLGLRGDGYTF.

The chain is built from TRBV7-2 and TRBJ2-2; D may be TRBD2 (5 bases). Germline V gene sequence: CDR1 SGHTA, CDR2 FQGNSA. The ends were cut back, 3 bases at V and 2 bases at J, with 10 bases in the middle. The CDR3 is 15 residues long. The CDR3 protein is CASSFTRQNTGELFF. CDR3 DNA sequence: TGTGCCAGCAGCTTCACTAGACAAAACACCGGGGAGCTGTTTTTT.

The V call is TRBV28, the J call TRBJ2-5, with 8 bases matching TRBD1. CDR3 length equals 15 residues. Germline trimming cut 7 bases from V and 2 bases from J; bases unmatched to any gene: 9. The germline V gene has CDR1 MDHEN and CDR2 SYDVKM. CDR3 DNA: TGTGCCAGCAACCTCGACAGGGGCGGACAAGAGACCCAGTACTTC. It codes for CASNLDRGGQETQYF.

V and J are TRBV29-1 and TRBJ2-1; D not certain. V lost 6 bases and J lost 8, with 14 bases in between. Germline V gives CDR1 SQVTM, CDR2 ANQGSEA. This CDR3 is built from 12 residues. The CDR3: CSVTSGGDEQFF. CDR3 DNA sequence: TGCAGCGTCACCTCAGGTGGCGATGAGCAGTTCTTC.

The gene calls are TRBV19 and TRBJ2-1; no clear D gene. Trimming stripped 3 bases from V and 8 bases from J, with 11 bases between. Germline CDR1 LNHDA, CDR2 SQIVND (reference sequence). The CDR3 extends over 13 amino acids. This CDR3 reads CASSMAGEDEQFF. The CDR3 nucleotides read TGTGCCAGTAGTATGGCCGGAGAGGATGAGCAGTTCTTC.

This clone was observed a handful of times. The V call is TRBV3-1 (or the pseudogene TRBV3-2), the J call TRBJ2-2; the match to TRBD2 covers 10 bases. The V gene end was trimmed by 1 base and the J gene end by 5 bases; junction bases not matched to a gene: 13. Germline CDR1 LGHDT, CDR2 YNNKEL (reference sequence). The CDR3 length is 19 residues. The CDR3 reads CASSQVGWASGSSTGELFF. The CDR3 coding sequence is TGTGCCAGCAGCCAAGTCGGTTGGGCTAGCGGGAGTTCGACCGGGGAGCTGTTTTTT.

The V call is TRBV7-3, the J call TRBJ2-1, with 12 bases fitting TRBD2. Per germline, CDR1 SGHTA and CDR2 FQGTGA. V lost 5 bases and J lost 5; bases outside the gene matches: 4. This CDR3 comprises 15 residues. Written as DNA, the CDR3 is TGTGCCAGCAGCCCGACTAGCGGGAGTGACAATGAGCAGTTCTTC. Translated: CASSPTSGSDNEQFF.

The chain recombines TRBV4-3 with TRBJ2-7; 9 bases are a match to TRBD2. V dropped 0 bases and J dropped 2; count of bases not matched to a gene: 2. CDR1 LGHNA and CDR2 YSLEER come from the germline V gene. The CDR3 has 15 amino acids. CDR3 residues: CASSQDPSGAYEQYF. The DNA of the CDR3 is TGCGCCAGCAGCCAAGATCCTAGCGGGGCCTACGAGCAGTACTTC.

The chain links TRBV7-3 to TRBJ2-1, with 11 nucleotides matching TRBD2. After removal of 5 bases from V and 6 bases from J, the junction contained 6 bases not matched to a gene. Germline CDR1 reads SGHTA; CDR2 reads FQGTGA. This CDR3 is built from 15 residues. Written as DNA, the CDR3 is TGTGCCAGCAGCCAGACTAGCGGGACTCTCAATGAGCAGTTCTTC. It translates to CASSQTSGTLNEQFF.